This T cell receptor (beta chain) was identified in a study of CD8 T cells in ankylosing spondylitis. Study-level findings and limits: As for the disease-linked clones, they showed a CD8+ phenotype and occurred at relatively low frequencies in peripheral blood. There was a TCR beta motif, made of roughly eight highly homologous variants, that appeared characteristic of ankylosing spondylitis blood.

This clonotype has more than one count but fewer than ten. What it binds is unknown. For TCR beta, libraries came from quantitative 5'-RACE with molecular barcodes. TCRdb analysed the 5' RACE reads with MiXCR anew, one entry per CDR3 protein. The sample lists 35,000 to 45,000 distinct CDR3 sequences, approximately 10% occurring once. Sequences were obtained from blood, either unsorted or a sorted T cell fraction (not recorded which). The source is a male donor with ankylosing spondylitis or in good health (not recorded which).

This CDR3 reads CASSFYAGGGFSTEAFF. As DNA, the CDR3 is TGTGCCAGCAGCTTCTACGCAGGGGGCGGATTTAGCACTGAAGCTTTCTTT. The rearrangement joins TRBV7-2 to TRBJ1-1, with 8 positions matching TRBD1. The length of the CDR3 is 17 residues. V was pared by 3 bases and J by 4 bases, with 13 bases of the junction left unmatched. The germline V gene has CDR1 SGHTA and CDR2 FQGNSA.